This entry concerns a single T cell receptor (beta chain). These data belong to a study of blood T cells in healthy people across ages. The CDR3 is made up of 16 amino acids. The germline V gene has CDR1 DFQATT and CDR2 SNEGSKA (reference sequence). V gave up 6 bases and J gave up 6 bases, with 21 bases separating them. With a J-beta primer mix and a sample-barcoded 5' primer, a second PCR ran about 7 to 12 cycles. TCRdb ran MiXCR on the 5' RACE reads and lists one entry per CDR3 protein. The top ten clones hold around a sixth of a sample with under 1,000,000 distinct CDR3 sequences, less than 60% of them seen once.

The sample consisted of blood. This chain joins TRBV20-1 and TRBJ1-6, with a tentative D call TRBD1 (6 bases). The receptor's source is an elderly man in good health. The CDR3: CSAEYQGYDFNSPLHF. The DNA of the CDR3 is TGCAGTGCCGAATATCAGGGGTACGATTTTAATTCACCCCTCCACTTT.